This TCR beta chain was recorded in a study of OX40 agonist ivuxolimab in advanced cancers. General study findings and limits: Antigen specificity remained undetermined for the expanded peripheral T cells.

CDR1 is SGHNT, CDR2 YENEEA, per germline. The CDR3 extends over 14 amino acids. V gave up 5 bases and J gave up 1 base, with 11 bases separating them. TCRdb keeps only in-frame clones here, not all; method: immunoSEQ multiplex PCR. The profile covers about 79,000 clones, with more than 90% appearing a single time and approximately 7% taken by the ten largest. Remarks on this clone: Its antigen is not known.

The TCR sequence derives from an adult with an advanced solid tumor such as melanoma, head and neck, liver or kidney cancer. The starting material was CD4+ or CD8+ T cells sorted from blood, obtained in a trial of the OX40 agonist ivuxolimab. The rearrangement links TRBV11-3 to TRBJ1-1; TRBD1 might be the D (6 bases). The CDR3 bases are TGTGCCAGCAGCGCCAGGGGCGGGAACACTGAAGCTTTCTTT. Amino acids: CASSARGGNTEAFF.